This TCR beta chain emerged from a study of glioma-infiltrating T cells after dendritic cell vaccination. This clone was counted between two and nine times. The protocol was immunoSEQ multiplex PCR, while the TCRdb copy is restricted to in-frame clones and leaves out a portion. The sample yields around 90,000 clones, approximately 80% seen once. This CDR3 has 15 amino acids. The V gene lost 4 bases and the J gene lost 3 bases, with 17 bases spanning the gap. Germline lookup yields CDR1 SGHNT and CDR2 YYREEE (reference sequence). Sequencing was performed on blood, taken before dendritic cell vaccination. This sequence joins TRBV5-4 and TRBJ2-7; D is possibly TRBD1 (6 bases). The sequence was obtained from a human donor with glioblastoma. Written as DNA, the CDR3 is TGTGCCAGCAGCGCCCGGGGACAAGGGTTCTACGAGCAGTACTTC. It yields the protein CASSARGQGFYEQYF.